This T cell receptor beta chain emerged from a study of T cell responses to AZD1222 COVID-19 vaccine. Sequencing used immunoSEQ multiplex PCR; TCRdb keeps in-frame clones, though not all of them. The repertoire includes under 200,000 clones, almost 95% of them detected once, and over 7.5% sits in the top ten. The V gene's germline CDR1 is LNHDA and CDR2 SQIVND (reference sequence). This CDR3 has 15 residues. V gave up 6 bases and J gave up 10 bases; unmatched junction bases: 8. The clonotype originates from an adult in good health. Here the sequenced sample was peripheral blood, taken on day 0 of AZD1222 vaccination. The V gene is TRBV19, the J gene TRBJ1-6, with 11 bases matching TRBD1. The CDR3 DNA reads TGTGCCAGTAGCACAGGACAGGGGGCATCCTCACCCCTCCACTTT. Amino acid sequence: CASSTGQGASSPLHF. The full variable domain, rest sourced from reference TRBV19 and TRBJ1-6, is DGGITQSPKYLFRKEGQNVTLSCEQNLNHDAMYWYRQDPGQGLRLIYYSQIVNDFQKGDIAEGYSVSREKKESFPLTVTSAQKNPTAFYLCASSTGQGASSPLHFGNGTRLTVT.